Each of the 25 T cell receptor beta chains below was sequenced from the same sample in a study of T-cell reconstitution after alpha-beta-depleted transplantation in children (dated by TCRdb to about 2016). The label giving this sample's treatment or condition can be read as: allogeneic hematopoietic cell transplantation with graft depleted of TCRalphabeta T cells and CD19 B cells. Library method: PCR. The sequencing machine was an Illumina HiSeq 2500. Molecular barcoding was employed in the preparation of TCR libraries, with unique molecular identifiers being used to normalize TCRbeta repertoire quantification. The public sequencing data were trimmed at Q25 with fastp and processed into clonotypes with MiXCR by TCRdb, which kept only in-frame beta chains. Merged by CDR3 protein, the rows form single entries marked with the most common genes and DNA. Here the sample has about 200,000 distinct CDR3 sequences; 8.4% occur a single time. Clones ranked in the top ten supply approximately 40% of the sample.

The source material was PBMCs, mostly from graft donor cells, sampled 360 days after TCRalphabeta/CD19-depleted stem cell transplant. Receptors originate from a male patient aged 2 to 9 who had a stem cell transplant for acute myeloid leukemia, so the T cells may come from the graft donor.

The chain couples TRBV20-1 to TRBJ2-1; TRBD1 matches 8 bases. V lost 1 base to trimming and J lost 4 bases; unmatched junction nucleotides: 9. This CDR3 has 16 residues. CDR1 is DFQATT and CDR2 is SNEGSKA in the germline V gene (reference sequence). CDR3 sequence reads: CSARALTGERYNEQFF. The CDR3 DNA follows: TGCAGTGCTAGAGCCTTGACAGGGGAAAGGTACAATGAGCAGTTCTTC.

This clonotype was counted ten times or more. The V call is TRBV5-1, the J call TRBJ2-1; 7 positions match TRBD2. Germline V lookup: CDR1 SGHRS, CDR2 YFSETQ. CDR3 length: 19 residues. Trimming cost V 4 bases and J 0 bases; bases outside gene matches: 16. The CDR3 region has the DNA TGCGCCAGCAGCCCCTTAACCCCTCTAGCGGCTAGCTCCTACAATGAGCAGTTCTTC. Its protein product is CASSPLTPLAASSYNEQFF.

The genes are TRBV6-2 or TRBV6-3 and TRBJ2-2; 7 bases agree with TRBD2. V was pared by 2 bases and J by 4 bases, with 10 bases of the junction left unmatched. Germline V gene data show CDR1 as MNHEY and CDR2 as SVGEGT. CDR3 length equals 17 residues. CDR3 amino acids: CASSYLPTSWGTGELFF. The CDR3 bases are TGTGCCAGCAGTTACCTACCGACTAGCTGGGGCACCGGGGAGCTGTTTTTT.

The rearrangement uses TRBV5-1 and TRBJ2-1, with 8 bases matching TRBD1. Looked up from germline, CDR1 is SGHRS and CDR2 is YFSETQ. V trimming: 6 bases; J trimming: 0 bases; junction bases outside the gene matches: 5. This CDR3 region has 15 residues. This CDR3 is CASTFGQGSYNEQFF. In nucleotides, the CDR3 is TGCGCCAGCACCTTCGGACAGGGCTCCTACAATGAGCAGTTCTTC.

CDR3 in amino acids: CASSFWLASPLSYNEQFF. The CDR3 DNA follows: TGTGCCAGCAGTTTTTGGCTAGCGAGCCCCCTCTCCTACAATGAGCAGTTCTTC. The chain recombines TRBV12-3 or TRBV12-4 with TRBJ2-1, with D possibly matching TRBD2 (6 bases). V was cut by 3 bases and J by 0 bases, with 18 bases left in between. The CDR3 length is 18 residues.

This clonotype was recorded at least ten times. V is TRBV20-1 and J is TRBJ2-3; D is uncertain. The CDR3 is 11 residues long. Trimming took off 5 bases at V and 0 bases at J, with 3 bases between the two ends. Germline CDR1 is DFQATT and CDR2 is SNEGSKA (reference sequence). This CDR3 reads CSASSTDTQYF. CDR3 in DNA: TGCAGTGCTTCAAGCACAGATACGCAGTATTTT.

This clonotype was seen repeatedly, ten times or more. The rearrangement uses TRBV20-1 and TRBJ1-2; no definite D call. Germline V gene lookup returns CDR1 DFQATT and CDR2 SNEGSKA (reference sequence). V gave up 1 base and J gave up 6 bases, with 12 bases separating them. The CDR3 loop spans 13 amino acids. In nucleotides, the CDR3 is TGCAGTGCTAGAGTATCCCAGCTTGATGGCTACACCTTC. It translates to CSARVSQLDGYTF.

This clonotype has only a few counts. This rearrangement joins TRBV28 to TRBJ1-1; D not resolved. Germline V gene sequence: CDR1 MDHEN, CDR2 SYDVKM. Between the trimmed V and J ends, which lost 3 bases and 2 bases, there was a span of 7 bases. The CDR3 is made up of 13 amino acids. DNA for the CDR3: TGTGCCAGCAGTTTCCCGACAAACACTGAAGCTTTCTTT. Translation: CASSFPTNTEAFF.

The rearrangement uses TRBV7-2 and TRBJ1-6; D unclear. The V gene lost 3 bases and the J gene lost 6 bases, with 6 bases spanning the gap. The V gene's germline CDR1 is SGHTA and CDR2 FQGNSA. CDR3 size: 13 residues. CDR3 amino acids: CASSFRVNSPLHF. The CDR3, as DNA: TGTGCCAGCAGCTTTAGGGTTAATTCACCCCTCCACTTT.

Many counts were recorded for this clonotype. The chain links TRBV5-1 to TRBJ1-1; possibly TRBD1 for D (5 bases). V was clipped by 4 bases and J by 1 base, with 14 bases between them. CDR1 is SGHRS, CDR2 YFSETQ, per germline. CDR3 length: 15 amino acids. The CDR3 region is CASSASGTANTEAFF. The CDR3 DNA reads as TGCGCCAGCAGCGCGTCCGGGACGGCGAACACTGAAGCTTTCTTT.

The table lists this clonotype with many counts. The chain recombines TRBV5-1 with TRBJ2-5; 13 nucleotides match TRBD2. Germline loops: CDR1 SGHRS, CDR2 YFSETQ. The CDR3 spans 17 residues. V gave up 4 bases and J gave up 3 bases; unmatched junction bases: 9. In DNA, the CDR3 is TGCGCCAGCAGCGCAGCGACTAGCGGGGGGCCGAAAGAGACCCAGTACTTC. Protein: CASSAATSGGPKETQYF.

The chain employs TRBV12-3 or TRBV12-4 and TRBJ1-1; D not certain. Trimming stripped 6 bases from V and 0 bases from J, with 5 bases between. The length of the CDR3 is 12 residues. Here the CDR3 reads CASRVLNTEAFF. The CDR3 bases are TGTGCCAGCAGGGTCCTGAACACTGAAGCTTTCTTT.

This clonotype was seen repeatedly, ten times or more. The chain has TRBV20-1 and TRBJ2-3; D is perhaps TRBD1 or TRBD2 (7 bases each). With 3 bases removed from V and 5 bases from J, the gap between germline ends came to 12 bases. Per the germline V gene, CDR1 is DFQATT and CDR2 is SNEGSKA (reference sequence). This CDR3 is built from 13 residues. The CDR3 nucleotides read TGCAGTGCTAGCCAGGGGGAGGGAGATACGCAGTATTTT. Translation gives CSASQGEGDTQYF.

The CDR3 loop is CASSLLRVFTGELFF. The CDR3 DNA sequence: TGCGCCAGCAGCTTGCTCAGGGTTTTCACCGGGGAGCTGTTTTTT. The chain uses TRBV5-1 and TRBJ2-2; tentatively, D is TRBD1 (5 bases). Looked up from germline, CDR1 is SGHRS and CDR2 is YFSETQ. The CDR3 is made up of 15 amino acids. V lost 1 base to trimming and J lost 4 bases, with 11 bases between them. Using reference TRBV5-1 and TRBJ2-2 for the parts outside the CDR3, the full variable domain is KAGVTQTPRYLIKTRGQQVTLSCSPISGHRSVSWYQQTPGQGLQFLFEYFSETQRNKGNFPGRFSGRQFSNSRSEMNVSTLELGDSALYLCASSLLRVFTGELFFGEGSRLTVL.

This clonotype was seen at least ten times. V gene TRBV27 combines with J gene TRBJ2-5, with 12 bases fitting TRBD2. The CDR3 is 16 residues long. Unmatched junction bases numbered 9, after V lost 6 bases and J lost 4 bases. From germline, CDR1 is MNHEY and CDR2 SMNVEV (reference sequence). CDR3: CASSLGTSGPRETQYF. DNA of the CDR3: TGTGCCAGCAGCCTCGGGACTAGCGGGCCAAGAGAGACCCAGTACTTC.

This clonotype was seen many times. V and J are TRBV20-1 and TRBJ2-3; a weak D match, TRBD2 (6 bases). CDR3 length: 15 residues. The V gene lost 5 bases and the J gene lost 0 bases, with 15 bases spanning the gap. Per the germline V gene, CDR1 is DFQATT and CDR2 is SNEGSKA (reference sequence). CDR3 nucleotide sequence: TGCAGTGCTCCGACCGGGAGCGGGAGCACAGATACGCAGTATTTT. Its protein is CSAPTGSGSTDTQYF.

Many counts were recorded for this clonotype. The V and J genes are TRBV5-1 and TRBJ2-5; D is ambiguous. The CDR3 covers 12 residues. V gave up 3 bases and J gave up 6 bases, with 9 bases separating them. Germline V gene data show CDR1 as SGHRS and CDR2 as YFSETQ. CDR3 nucleotide sequence: TGCGCCAGCAGCTATTCGGAACAGACCCAGTACTTC. Residues: CASSYSEQTQYF.

The V gene is TRBV5-1, the J gene TRBJ2-5, with D possibly being TRBD2 (6 bases). The V end lost 7 bases, the J end lost 5 bases, and 21 bases lay between the germline ends. CDR1 is SGHRS, CDR2 YFSETQ, per germline. This CDR3 is 15 amino acids long. CDR3 loop: CASHFSGARRETQYF. For the CDR3, the DNA is TGCGCCAGCCATTTTAGCGGAGCCCGCCGGGAGACCCAGTACTTC.

This clonotype was detected only a few times. The chain recombines TRBV6-5 with TRBJ2-5; D is undetermined. V was shortened by 8 bases and J by 5 bases, with 9 bases between the two germline ends. Germline V CDR1 and CDR2: MNHEY, SVGAGI. This CDR3 contains 11 residues. CDR3 loop: CASAIAETQYF. The CDR3 DNA follows: TGTGCCAGCGCTATCGCGGAGACCCAGTACTTC.

This clonotype was seen a few times. The chain recombines TRBV5-1 with TRBJ2-7; 9 bases map to TRBD1. From germline, CDR1 is SGHRS and CDR2 YFSETQ. The ends lost 4 bases at V and 0 bases at J; junction bases unmatched: 14. This CDR3 contains 18 residues. CDR3 region: CASSVLIRDRALSYEQYV. The CDR3 coding sequence is TGCGCCAGCAGCGTTTTAATCAGGGACAGGGCCCTCTCCTACGAGCAGTACGTC.

The sample holds a few counts of this clonotype. The chain's CDR3 is CAWRATGTYEQYF. CDR3 coding DNA: TGTGCCTGGAGAGCCACAGGGACCTACGAGCAGTACTTC. This sequence joins TRBV30 and TRBJ2-7; possible D gene TRBD1, 6 bases. Trimming stripped 3 bases from V and 2 bases from J, with 11 bases between. Germline CDR1 reads GTSNPN; CDR2 reads SVGIG (reference sequence). The CDR3 is 13 residues long.

This clonotype was detected ten times or more. The CDR3 sequence: CASSLRLYEQYF. In DNA, the CDR3 is TGTGCCAGCAGTTTAAGGCTTTATGAGCAGTACTTC. The chain recombines TRBV12-3 or TRBV12-4 with TRBJ2-7; D unclear. V lost 2 bases and J lost 7, with 9 bases in between. This CDR3 has 12 residues.

This clonotype was detected many times. The chain is built from TRBV29-1 and TRBJ1-2, with 7 bases fitting TRBD1. Trimming removed 8 bases from V and 11 bases from J; junction bases left unmatched: 8. The CDR3 spans 10 residues. Germline V CDR1 and CDR2: SQVTM, ANQGSEA. Here the CDR3 reads CSRPQGRYTF. The CDR3 DNA reads TGCAGCCGACCACAGGGGAGATACACCTTC.

There are many counts of this clonotype. This chain uses TRBV4-2 with TRBJ2-1; D unresolved. The CDR3 loop spans 18 amino acids. V lost 0 bases, J lost 8 bases, and 23 bases lay in between. Germline CDR1 LGHNA, CDR2 YNFKEQ. The CDR3 sequence is CASSQEGKVGSLGDEQFF. CDR3 bases: TGTGCCAGCAGCCAAGAGGGCAAGGTTGGGTCCCTTGGGGATGAGCAGTTCTTC.

The J gene is TRBJ2-3, the V gene TRBV30; 10 bases are a match to TRBD2. Germline V gene sequence: CDR1 GTSNPN, CDR2 SVGIG (reference sequence). The CDR3 extends over 17 amino acids. Unmatched junction bases numbered 10, after V lost 1 base and J lost 3 bases. DNA of the CDR3: TGTGCCTGGAGTGCCGCTTCTAGCGGGAGTGGTACAGATACGCAGTATTTT. This sequence encodes CAWSAASSGSGTDTQYF.